This TCR beta chain was profiled in a study of cytomegalovirus exposure and HLA in healthy donors. Study as a whole: The Caucasian-associated ancestry cluster contained 81% of the approximately 400 genotyped donors.

It was with 60 Vbeta and 13 Jbeta primers that the PCR ran. TCRdb's table, derived via immunoSEQ multiplex PCR, lists solely in-frame clones and lacks some. The sample records about 160,000 clones, 65% to 85% being singletons. Comment on this clone: What it binds is not known.

CDR3 length equals 13 residues. V was clipped by 5 bases and J by 8 bases; unmatched bases: 6. Looked up from germline, CDR1 is SGHNT and CDR2 is YYREEE (reference sequence). General observations from the study: Cytomegalovirus-associated status was assigned to about 170 TCR beta chains.

The rearrangement uses TRBV5-4 and TRBJ1-2; 10 bases agree with TRBD1. The origin of this receptor is a male donor in good health and CMV-seropositive. Sequencing was performed on PBMCs. The CDR3 DNA sequence: TGTGCCAGCAGACGGGACAGGGGAATAGGCTACACCTTC. Translated, it gives CASRRDRGIGYTF. Combining the CDR3 with reference TRBV5-4 and TRBJ1-2 gives the whole variable domain ETGVTQSPTHLIKTRGQQVTLRCSSQSGHNTVSWYQQALGQGPQFIFQYYREEENGRGNFPPRFSGLQFPNYSSELNVNALELDDSALYLCASRRDRGIGYTFGSGTRLTVV.